This T cell receptor (beta chain) emerged from a study of monozygotic twins with inflammatory bowel disease. Findings and caveats of the study: Especially where disease activity was present, IBD patients had fewer clonotypes in common with others than healthy twins did. Patients with IBD had less TCRbeta diversity (inverse Simpson) than their healthy co-twins.

The germline gives CDR1 LNHNV, CDR2 YYDKDF (reference sequence). The CDR3 is 17 residues long. In the case of this clonotype: Its antigen is unknown.

Using the 5' RACE reads, TCRdb records one entry per CDR3 protein without DNA. The sample has 200,000 to 250,000 distinct CDR3 sequences. The chain is built from TRBV15 and TRBJ2-1; TCRdb picks TRBD2, but there is no DNA to check that call. Sequencing was performed on blood. The TCR originated in a human donor with ulcerative colitis or Crohn's disease, or a healthy co-twin of an affected twin (not recorded which). CDR3 sequence: CATSREDGGGFYNEQFF.